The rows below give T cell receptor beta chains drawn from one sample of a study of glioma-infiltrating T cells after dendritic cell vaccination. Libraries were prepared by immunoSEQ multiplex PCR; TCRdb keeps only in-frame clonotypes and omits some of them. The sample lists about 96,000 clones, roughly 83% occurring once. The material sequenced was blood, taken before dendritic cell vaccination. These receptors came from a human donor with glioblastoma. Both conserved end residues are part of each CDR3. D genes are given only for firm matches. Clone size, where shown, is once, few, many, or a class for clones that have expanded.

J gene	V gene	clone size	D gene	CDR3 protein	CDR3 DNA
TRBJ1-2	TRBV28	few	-	CASTPEGRGGGYTF	TGTGCCAGCACCCCTGAAGGAAGGGGTGGGGGCTACACCTTC
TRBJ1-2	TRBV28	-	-	CASSFGGGYTF	TGTGCCAGCAGTTTCGGAGGGGGCTACACCTTC
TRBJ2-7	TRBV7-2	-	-	CASSSNPTSPYEQYF	TGTGCCAGCAGCTCTAACCCTACTAGTCCCTACGAGCAGTACTTC
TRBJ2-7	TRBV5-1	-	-	CASSLGLLSYEQYF	TGCGCCAGCAGCTTGGGACTCCTCTCCTACGAGCAGTACTTC
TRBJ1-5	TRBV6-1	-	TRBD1	CASRGQPNQPQHF	TGTGCCAGCAGGGGACAGCCTAATCAGCCCCAGCATTTT
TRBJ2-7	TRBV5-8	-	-	CASSLGQGVDEQYF	TGTGCCAGCAGCTTGGGGCAGGGTGTGGACGAGCAGTACTTC
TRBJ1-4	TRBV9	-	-	CASSVSGQRNEKLFF	TGTGCCAGCAGCGTATCAGGACAGAGAAATGAAAAACTGTTTTTT
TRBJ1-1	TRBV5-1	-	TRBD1	CASSPQGAGTEAFF	TGCGCCAGCAGCCCACAGGGGGCAGGTACTGAAGCTTTCTTT
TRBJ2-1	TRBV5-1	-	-	CASSLATRLRHNEQFF	TGCGCCAGCAGCTTGGCCACTAGATTAAGGCACAATGAGCAGTTCTTC
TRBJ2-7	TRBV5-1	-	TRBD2	CASSYPAGGPSFYEQYF	TGCGCCAGTAGCTATCCAGCGGGGGGGCCTAGTTTCTACGAGCAGTACTTC